These 10 T cell receptor beta chains were sequenced from one sample in a study of cytomegalovirus exposure and HLA in healthy donors. The method was immunoSEQ multiplex PCR; TCRdb's version includes in-frame clones alone and lacks a portion of them. The table includes some 170,000 clones, 86% detected once. Sequencing was carried out using PBMCs. The receptors were gathered from a man aged 18 to 29 in good health and CMV-seropositive.

V is TRBV7-9 and J is TRBJ2-7, with 10 bases matching TRBD2. CDR1 and CDR2 from the germline V gene are SEHNR and FQNEAQ (reference sequence). After removal of 5 bases from V and 0 bases from J, the junction contained 4 bases not matched to a gene. The CDR3 runs 15 residues. The CDR3 DNA sequence: TGTGCCAGCAGCACAACTAGCGGGAACTCCTACGAGCAGTACTTC. Protein sequence: CASSTTSGNSYEQYF.

V is TRBV28 and J is TRBJ1-5; 7 bases are a match to TRBD1. The V and J ends lost 7 bases and 6 bases, in that order; junction bases with no gene match: 9. CDR1 and CDR2 (germline): MDHEN, SYDVKM. The CDR3 covers 14 residues. The CDR3 DNA reads TGTGCCAGCAACCCTACCAGGGGGTTTCAGCCCCAGCATTTT. Protein sequence: CASNPTRGFQPQHF.

This clone was recorded only once. The rearrangement links TRBV11-2 to TRBJ2-3; 9 nucleotides line up with TRBD2. CDR3 length: 16 amino acids. The germline V gene encodes CDR1 SGHAT and CDR2 FQNNGV. With 1 base clipped from V and 2 bases from J, the junction kept 4 bases outside the gene matches. The CDR3 region has the DNA TGTGCCAGCAGCTTAGCAGCGGGAGGTGTCACAGATACGCAGTATTTT. Its translation is CASSLAAGGVTDTQYF.

Comments on this clone: The same CDR3 can be traced to other DNA sequences in this sample. The chain links TRBV27 to TRBJ2-1; D gene ambiguous. This CDR3 has 13 amino acids. Trimming cost V 3 bases and J 0 bases, with 3 bases left between them. Germline loops: CDR1 MNHEY, CDR2 SMNVEV (reference sequence). CDR3 bases: TGTGCCAGCAGTTTTAACTCCTACAATGAGCAGTTCTTC. Protein sequence: CASSFNSYNEQFF.

The genes are TRBV2 and TRBJ1-5; the match to TRBD1 covers 11 bases. The ends lost 6 bases at V and 6 bases at J; junction bases unmatched: 7. The germline CDR1 and CDR2 sequences are SNHLY and FYNNEI. There are 15 residues in the CDR3. The CDR3 is CASREDRGLRQPQHF. CDR3 DNA sequence: TGTGCCAGCAGGGAGGACAGGGGGCTACGTCAGCCCCAGCATTTT. Full variable domain (outside the CDR3, taken from reference TRBV2 and TRBJ1-5): EPEVTQTPSHQVTQMGQEVILRCVPISNHLYFYWYRQILGQKVEFLVSFYNNEISEKSEIFDDQFSVERPDGSNFTLKIRSTKLEDSAMYFCASREDRGLRQPQHFGDGTRLSIL.

V usage is TRBV7-2 and J usage is TRBJ1-1; weak D call: TRBD1 (6 bases). Trimming removed 5 bases from V and 2 bases from J, with 15 bases in between. This CDR3 is 15 amino acids long. The germline gives CDR1 SGHTA, CDR2 FQGNSA. CDR3 amino acids: CASSIRQALNTEAFF. CDR3 DNA sequence: TGTGCCAGCAGCATACGACAGGCCCTTAACACTGAAGCTTTCTTT.

This clone was detected once. The chain has TRBV15 and TRBJ2-3, with D possibly matching TRBD1 (6 bases). This CDR3 region has 14 residues. Germline CDR1 is LNHNV and CDR2 is YYDKDF (reference sequence). The V and J ends lost 7 bases and 4 bases respectively, with 15 bases between them. Written as DNA, the CDR3 is TGTGCCACCACTTCTCCGGGACAATCAGATACGCAGTATTTT. It encodes CATTSPGQSDTQYF. Combining the CDR3 with reference TRBV15 and TRBJ2-3 gives the whole variable domain DAMVIQNPRYQVTQFGKPVTLSCSQTLNHNVMYWYQQKSSQAPKLLFHYYDKDFNNEADTPDNFQSRRPNTSFCFLDIRSPGLGDTAMYLCATTSPGQSDTQYFGPGTRLTVL.

CDR3 coding DNA: TGCAGCGTTTCCCGACAACCGAACACCGGGGAGCTGTTTTTT. Its protein is CSVSRQPNTGELFF. This chain connects TRBV29-1 to TRBJ2-2; the D is unclear. Trimming stripped 5 bases from V and 0 bases from J, with 10 bases between. The CDR3 sequence is 14 residues long. The V gene's germline CDR1 is SQVTM and CDR2 ANQGSEA.

The J gene is TRBJ2-6, the V gene TRBV6-4; D is unresolved. The CDR3 is 16 amino acids. Germline CDR1 is MRHNA and CDR2 is SNTAGT. V was trimmed by 4 bases and J by 0 bases, leaving 10 bases between them. CDR3: CASSAEFGSGANVLTF. CDR3 DNA: TGTGCCAGCAGTGCCGAATTCGGCTCTGGGGCCAACGTCCTGACTTTC.

The chain employs TRBV7-8 and TRBJ2-2; 9 bases are shared with TRBD2. The CDR3 consists of 16 residues. The germline CDR1 and CDR2 sequences are SGHVS and FQNEAQ. The J segment lost 6 bases and the V segment lost 7 bases, leaving 12 bases of the junction unmatched. CDR3 nucleotide sequence: TGTGCCAGCACGCCCTTGGTTCGGACTAGCGCCGGGGAGCTGTTTTTT. Its protein is CASTPLVRTSAGELFF.